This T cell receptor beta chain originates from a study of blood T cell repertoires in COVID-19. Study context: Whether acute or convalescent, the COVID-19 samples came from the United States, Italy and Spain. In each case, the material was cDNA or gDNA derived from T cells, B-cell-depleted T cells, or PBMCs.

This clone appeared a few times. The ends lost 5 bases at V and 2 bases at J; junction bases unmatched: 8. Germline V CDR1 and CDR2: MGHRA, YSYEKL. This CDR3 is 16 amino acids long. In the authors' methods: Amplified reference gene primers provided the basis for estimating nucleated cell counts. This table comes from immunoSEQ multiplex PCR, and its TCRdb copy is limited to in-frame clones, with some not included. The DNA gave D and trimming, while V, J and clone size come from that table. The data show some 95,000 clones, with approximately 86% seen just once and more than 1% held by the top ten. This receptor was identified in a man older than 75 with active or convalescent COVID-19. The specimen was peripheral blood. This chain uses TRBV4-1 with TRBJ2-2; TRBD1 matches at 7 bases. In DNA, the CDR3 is TGCGCCAGCAGCTCCCACGGGACAGTAAACACCGGGGAGCTGTTTTTT. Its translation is CASSSHGTVNTGELFF.